These T cell receptor beta chains were read from a single sample in a study of Ad26.COV2.S vaccination and SARS-CoV-2 variants. The method was immunoSEQ multiplex PCR; TCRdb's version includes in-frame clones alone and lacks a portion of them. Of about 320,000 clones in the sample, 85% to 90% were seen once. The sample in question was peripheral blood, obtained in a trial of Ad26.COV2.S vaccine versus placebo. Receptor source: a person aged 18-60 years who received the Ad26.COV2.S COVID-19 vaccine or a placebo. Each CDR3 is given with its conserved first and last residue. The D gene is left open where the match is weak. Clone size is given for some rows only: seen once, a few or many times, or a class if the clone is expanded.

j_gene,len,v_gene,abundance,d_gene,CDR3aa,CDR3nt
TRBJ2-3,12,TRBV14,-,-,CASSRGASTQYF,TGTGCCAGCAGCCGTGGGGCCTCTACGCAGTATTTT
TRBJ1-2,13,TRBV7-2,-,-,CASSFDRRLGYTF,TGTGCCAGCAGCTTTGACAGAAGGCTTGGGTACACCTTC
TRBJ2-5,15,TRBV5-6,-,TRBD2,CASSSAGLAEETQYF,TGTGCCAGCAGCTCTGCCGGACTAGCGGAAGAGACCCAGTACTTC
TRBJ2-1,16,TRBV6-2/TRBV6-3,-,TRBD2,CASSYSIAGGYNEQFF,TGTGCCAGCAGTTACTCGATAGCGGGAGGGTACAATGAGCAGTTCTTC
TRBJ1-1,13,TRBV25-1,-,-,CASSERVNTEAFF,TGTGCCAGCAGTGAAAGGGTGAACACTGAAGCTTTCTTT
TRBJ1-2,14,TRBV27,-,-,CASATALGPYGYTF,TGTGCCAGCGCGACAGCCCTGGGCCCCTATGGCTACACCTTC
TRBJ2-7,14,TRBV29-1,-,TRBD1,CSVGGTGAIYEQYF,TGCAGCGTAGGAGGGACAGGGGCCATCTACGAGCAGTACTTC
TRBJ2-5,11,TRBV6-2/TRBV6-3,-,TRBD2,CASSFGTSQDF,TGTGCCAGCAGTTTCGGGACTAGCCAGGACTTC
TRBJ1-3,14,TRBV5-6,-,-,CASSMGDSGNTIYF,TGTGCCAGCAGCATGGGGGACTCTGGAAACACCATATATTTT
TRBJ1-2,14,TRBV5-4,few,TRBD1,CASSFGDRDYGYTF,TGTGCCAGCAGCTTCGGGGACAGGGACTATGGCTACACCTTC
TRBJ1-1,14,TRBV30,-,-,CAWSSDRMRTEAFF,TGTGCCTGGAGTAGCGACAGGATGAGGACTGAAGCTTTCTTT
TRBJ1-1,14,TRBV28,-,-,CASSFSHPNTEAFF,TGTGCCAGCAGTTTTTCTCACCCGAACACTGAAGCTTTCTTT
TRBJ2-1,17,TRBV7-9,once,TRBD1,CASSPGQGNRGENEQFF,TGTGCCAGCAGCCCGGGACAGGGGAATAGAGGTGAGAATGAGCAGTTCTTC
TRBJ1-1,17,TRBV9,-,TRBD1,CASSVVSQGAMNTEAFF,TGTGCCAGCAGCGTAGTCTCCCAGGGGGCAATGAACACTGAAGCTTTCTTT
TRBJ1-4,15,TRBV5-6,-,TRBD1,CASSMSGGGNEKLFF,TGTGCCAGCAGCATGTCAGGGGGTGGGAATGAAAAACTGTTTTTT
TRBJ2-2,20,TRBV9,-,TRBD2,CASSVQGDFAGGPYTGELFF,TGTGCCAGCAGCGTCCAAGGAGATTTCGCGGGGGGGCCGTACACCGGGGAGCTGTTTTTT
TRBJ1-1,11,TRBV20-1,-,-,CSANRNTEAFF,TGCAGTGCTAACAGAAACACTGAAGCTTTCTTT
TRBJ1-5,16,TRBV4-1,-,TRBD1,CASSQGRTGAYQPQHF,TGCGCCAGCAGCCAAGGGCGTACAGGGGCTTATCAGCCCCAGCATTTT
TRBJ2-5,15,TRBV9,-,TRBD2,CASSVGLAGAETQYF,TGTGCCAGCAGCGTAGGACTAGCGGGAGCAGAGACCCAGTACTTC
TRBJ1-5,12,TRBV15,-,TRBD1,CATGQGNQPQHF,TGTGCCACCGGACAGGGTAATCAGCCCCAGCATTTT
TRBJ1-1,15,TRBV6-2/TRBV6-3,-,-,CASSYSGQGNTEAFF,TGTGCCAGCAGTTACTCGGGGCAGGGGAACACTGAAGCTTTCTTT
TRBJ1-2,17,TRBV7-2,-,-,CASTPGGQLGGNYGYTF,TGTGCCAGCACCCCCGGAGGACAGCTTGGGGGTAACTATGGCTACACCTTC
TRBJ1-2,17,TRBV19,-,TRBD1,CASSQPLGRGLNYGYTF,TGTGCCAGTAGCCAACCCTTGGGCAGGGGGCTGAACTATGGCTACACCTTC
TRBJ1-1,15,TRBV6-6,-,-,CASTFGWGTNTEAFF,TGTGCCAGCACTTTTGGGTGGGGCACGAACACTGAAGCTTTCTTT
TRBJ2-7,14,TRBV4-3,-,-,CASSQARSDWEQYF,TGCGCCAGCAGCCAAGCCCGATCGGATTGGGAGCAGTACTTC
TRBJ2-6,19,TRBV28,once,-,CASSFNIREASSGANVLTF,TGTGCCAGCAGTTTTAACATCAGGGAGGCCAGCTCTGGGGCCAACGTCCTGACTTTC
TRBJ1-1,12,TRBV5-6,-,-,CASSLQATEAFF,TGTGCCAGCAGCCTCCAGGCCACAGAAGCTTTCTTT